Listed below are T cell receptor beta chains from one sample, sequenced in a study of cytomegalovirus exposure and HLA in healthy donors. Here immunoSEQ multiplex PCR was the method, and the copy in TCRdb shows in-frame clones only, minus some. The data show 180,000 or so clones, over 60% seen once. The sequenced material came from PBMCs. These TCRs come from a man aged 40-55 years in good health and CMV-seropositive. The CDR3 runs from the conserved cysteine through the conserved F or W. The D gene is left open where the match is weak. Size is omitted from some rows. Given values are once, few, many or a class for expanded clones.

TRBJ2-2 | NA | TRBV4-2 | TRBD1 | TGTGCCAGCAGCCACCCCAGGACAGGATCAAACACCGGGGAGCTGTTTTTT | CASSHPRTGSNTGELFF
TRBJ1-1 | few | TRBV2 | TRBD1 | TGTGCCAGCAGTAACAGGGGGCTTTTCACTGAAGCTTTCTTT | CASSNRGLFTEAFF
TRBJ1-3 | NA | TRBV9 | NA | TGTGCCAGCAGCCTCAGCGGGGGAGGCTCTGGAAACACCATATATTTT | CASSLSGGGSGNTIYF
TRBJ2-1 | NA | TRBV5-1 | NA | TGCGCCAGCAACTGGGGACGGGGACACAGCGAGCAGTTCTTC | CASNWGRGHSEQFF
TRBJ2-7 | NA | TRBV9 | NA | TGTGCCAGCAGCGTAGCGACGGGACTCGGAACCTACGAGCAGTACTTC | CASSVATGLGTYEQYF
TRBJ1-1 | NA | TRBV4-1 | NA | TGCGCCAGCAGCCAAGAACCGGGAGCGAACACTGAAGCTTTCTTT | CASSQEPGANTEAFF
TRBJ1-5 | NA | TRBV4-1 | TRBD1 | TGCGCCAGCAGCCAAGATCGGACAGGGAGGTTTAGCCAGCCCCAGCATTTT | CASSQDRTGRFSQPQHF
TRBJ2-1 | NA | TRBV5-6 | TRBD2 | TGTGCCAGCAGCCCCGTACTAGCGGGAGTTCGAGATGAGCAGTTCTTC | CASSPVLAGVRDEQFF
TRBJ1-1 | NA | TRBV19 | TRBD1 | TGTGCCAGTAGTGTACAGGGGGAGAGCACTGAAGCTTTCTTT | CASSVQGESTEAFF
TRBJ2-1 | NA | TRBV5-1 | NA | TGCGCCAGCAGCGTAGCACTAGACCCCAATGAGCAGTTCTTC | CASSVALDPNEQFF
TRBJ1-4 | NA | TRBV6-1 | TRBD1 | TGTGCCAGCAGCCCGGACAGGTTTTCTGAAAAACTGTTTTTT | CASSPDRFSEKLFF
TRBJ1-5 | few | TRBV19 | TRBD1 | TGTGCCAGTACCCCCCGCCGGGACAGGGGGCGTCAGCCCCAGCATTTT | CASTPRRDRGRQPQHF
TRBJ2-2 | NA | TRBV7-8 | NA | TGTGCCAGCAGCCGTGACTACCCTACGAACACCGGGGAGCTGTTTTTT | CASSRDYPTNTGELFF
TRBJ2-1 | NA | TRBV9 | NA | TGTGCCAGCAGCGTAGCGGGTAGCCCGAGGGAGCAGTTCTTC | CASSVAGSPREQFF
TRBJ1-2 | few | TRBV7-2 | TRBD1 | TGTGCCAGCAGCGACAGGGGGCGTTATGGCTACACCTTC | CASSDRGRYGYTF
TRBJ2-3 | NA | TRBV7-3 | NA | TGTGCCAGCAGCTTAAGTATTAGCACAGATACGCAGTATTTT | CASSLSISTDTQYF
TRBJ1-4 | NA | TRBV9 | TRBD1 | TGTGCCAGCAGCGCTCGGACAGGGTTTGGTGAAAAACTGTTTTTT | CASSARTGFGEKLFF
TRBJ2-7 | NA | TRBV6-1 | NA | TGTGCCAGCAGTTGGGGGCAATCCCGTTCCTACGAGCAGTACTTC | CASSWGQSRSYEQYF
TRBJ2-1 | few | TRBV9 | TRBD1 | TGTGCCAGCAGCTCCGGACAGGGAGAGGAGAATGAGCAGTTCTTC | CASSSGQGEENEQFF
TRBJ1-1 | NA | TRBV9 | TRBD1 | TGTGCCAGCAGCGCTAGACAGGGGAGTAACACTGAAGCTTTCTTT | CASSARQGSNTEAFF
TRBJ1-4 | NA | TRBV7-2 | TRBD1 | TGTGCCAGCAGCGTCCAGACAGGACAGGGAGAAAAACTGTTTTTT | CASSVQTGQGEKLFF